One and the same sample provided the 13 T cell receptor beta chains below, sequenced in a study of blood T cell repertoires in COVID-19 (dated by TCRdb to 2020 to 2021). The library was produced with the immunoSEQ multiplex PCR assay. TCRdb holds this immuneACCESS table with in-frame rearrangements only. Some clones are missing; in checked studies, unresolved V genes explain under half, and the rest has no known cause. Across this sample there are 250,000 or so clones, with roughly 85% seen only once. The top ten clones comprise about 3% of the sample. The sequenced sample consisted of peripheral blood. These receptors were obtained from a man aged 18 to 30 with active or convalescent COVID-19.

CDR3 protein: CASSQLGGNNQPQHF. The DNA of the CDR3 is TGTGCCAGTAGTCAACTGGGGGGGAACAATCAGCCCCAGCATTTT. This rearrangement joins TRBV19 to TRBJ1-5, with a possible D match to TRBD1 (5 bases). V was cut by 5 bases and J by 3 bases, with 14 bases left in between. Germline V lookup: CDR1 LNHDA, CDR2 SQIVND (reference sequence). The length of the CDR3 is 15 residues. Complete variable domain (other parts from reference TRBV19 and TRBJ1-5): DGGITQSPKYLFRKEGQNVTLSCEQNLNHDAMYWYRQDPGQGLRLIYYSQIVNDFQKGDIAEGYSVSREKKESFPLTVTSAQKNPTAFYLCASSQLGGNNQPQHFGDGTRLSIL.

The V call is TRBV6-5, the J call TRBJ1-2, with D hard to call. The length of the CDR3 is 13 residues. V was clipped by 0 bases and J by 4 bases, with 6 bases between them. CDR1 MNHEY and CDR2 SVGAGI come from the germline V gene. DNA of the CDR3: TGTGCCAGCAGTTACTCGTTTAGCTATGGCTACACCTTC. Its translation is CASSYSFSYGYTF.

This clone was detected once. This sequence joins TRBV5-4 and TRBJ1-2; 9 bases are shared with TRBD1. V lost 4 bases, J lost 9 bases, and 4 bases stayed unmatched. Germline V gene lookup returns CDR1 SGHNT and CDR2 YYREEE (reference sequence). The CDR3 contains 12 residues. The CDR3 sequence is CASSGGTGSYTF. The CDR3 bases are TGTGCCAGCAGCGGTGGGACAGGGAGCTACACCTTC. Using reference TRBV5-4 and TRBJ1-2 for the parts outside the CDR3, the full variable domain is ETGVTQSPTHLIKTRGQQVTLRCSSQSGHNTVSWYQQALGQGPQFIFQYYREEENGRGNFPPRFSGLQFPNYSSELNVNALELDDSALYLCASSGGTGSYTFGSGTRLTVV.

The count of this clone is one. This CDR3 is CASSPSRADTQYF. The CDR3 nucleotides read TGTGCCAGCAGCCCAAGTCGGGCAGATACGCAGTATTTT. The genes are TRBV7-2 and TRBJ2-3; no reliable D call. Per the germline V gene, CDR1 is SGHTA and CDR2 is FQGNSA. The CDR3 is 13 residues long. With 5 bases removed from V and 4 bases from J, the gap between germline ends came to 10 bases.

The chain links TRBV19 to TRBJ2-1; TRBD1 matches at 11 bases. Germline values: CDR1 LNHDA, CDR2 SQIVND (reference sequence). This CDR3 is 15 amino acids long. V gave up 6 bases and J gave up 5 bases; unmatched junction bases: 6. CDR3: CASSTRTGGHNEQFF. The DNA for the CDR3 is TGTGCCAGTAGCACCCGGACAGGGGGCCACAATGAGCAGTTCTTC.

J is TRBJ2-5 and V is TRBV6-4; D is possibly TRBD2 (6 bases). This CDR3 is 15 amino acids long. V was cut by 0 bases and J by 5 bases, with 13 bases left in between. Germline V gives CDR1 MRHNA, CDR2 SNTAGT. CDR3 bases: TGTGCCAGCAGTGACTCGAGTGGGAGCGGGGAGACCCAGTACTTC. Its translation is CASSDSSGSGETQYF.

This chain connects TRBV4-1 to TRBJ2-3, with D unclear. Per germline, CDR1 MGHRA and CDR2 YSYEKL. Trimming removed 1 base from V and 0 bases from J, with 11 bases in between. This CDR3 has 16 residues. The chain's CDR3 is CASSQAVAASTDTQYF. The CDR3 DNA sequence: TGCGCCAGCAGCCAAGCTGTGGCGGCTAGCACAGATACGCAGTATTTT.

This clone turned up a few times. This rearrangement joins TRBV5-4 to TRBJ2-1; 10 bases are a match to TRBD1. Germline V gene sequence: CDR1 SGHNT, CDR2 YYREEE (reference sequence). The V segment lost 4 bases and the J segment 4 bases; nucleotides outside the gene matches: 5. This CDR3 spans 15 amino acids. This CDR3 is CASSPDRGEYNEQFF. In nucleotides, the CDR3 is TGTGCCAGCAGCCCGGACAGGGGGGAGTACAATGAGCAGTTCTTC.

Only one count was recorded for this clone. The chain joins TRBV19 to TRBJ1-1; 11 positions match TRBD1. Per the germline V gene, CDR1 is LNHDA and CDR2 is SQIVND (reference sequence). The trim removed 6 bases at V and 5 bases at J, leaving 11 bases unmatched. The CDR3 is made up of 16 amino acids. The CDR3 sequence is CASSPLGQGAQTEAFF. The CDR3 DNA reads as TGTGCCAGTAGCCCTCTTGGACAGGGGGCGCAGACTGAAGCTTTCTTT.

The chain joins TRBV5-4 to TRBJ1-2; D perhaps matches TRBD1 (6 bases). CDR1 is SGHNT and CDR2 is YYREEE in the germline V gene (reference sequence). This CDR3 comprises 15 residues. Trimming left V 3 bases short and J 7 bases short, with 19 bases between. CDR3 protein: CASSSGTPRAGGYTF. The DNA for the CDR3 is TGTGCCAGCAGCTCCGGGACACCCCGGGCGGGTGGCTACACCTTC.

The chain links TRBV9 to TRBJ2-2; 12 bases align to TRBD2. The ends lost 2 bases at V and 4 bases at J; junction bases unmatched: 3. This CDR3 is 16 amino acids long. Germline CDR1 reads SGDLS; CDR2 reads YYNGEE. DNA of the CDR3: TGTGCCAGCAGCGTTAGACTAGCGGGAGTCACCGGGGAGCTGTTTTTT. This translates into CASSVRLAGVTGELFF.

V usage is TRBV9 and J usage is TRBJ1-3; 8 bases map to TRBD1. With 2 bases clipped from V and 4 bases from J, the junction kept 8 bases outside the gene matches. The CDR3 extends over 16 amino acids. Germline CDR1 and CDR2: SGDLS and YYNGEE. CDR3 sequence reads: CASSVRQGAFGNTIYF. CDR3 sequence (DNA): TGTGCCAGCAGCGTCCGGCAGGGGGCATTCGGAAACACCATATATTTT. Complete variable domain (other parts from reference TRBV9 and TRBJ1-3): DSGVTQTPKHLITATGQRVTLRCSPRSGDLSVYWYQQSLDQGLQFLIQYYNGEERAKGNILERFSAQQFPDLHSELNLSSLELGDSALYFCASSVRQGAFGNTIYFGEGSWLTVV.

This clone was observed once. The genes are TRBV13 and TRBJ1-1, with D hard to call. There are 11 residues in the CDR3. From germline, CDR1 is PRHDT and CDR2 FYEKMQ (reference sequence). Trimming shortened V by 5 bases and J by 5 bases, and 6 bases separated the two germline ends. CDR3 region: CASSVRTEAFF. DNA for the CDR3: TGTGCCAGCAGCGTGAGGACTGAAGCTTTCTTT.